What follows are 15 T cell receptor beta chains derived from one specimen sequenced in a study of breast tumors, draining lymph nodes, adjacent tissues. Breast cancer patients provided tissue from their axillary draining lymph nodes. TCRdb used MiXCR to reprocess the multiplex PCR reads, holding one entry per CDR3 protein. The sample includes some 170,000 distinct CDR3 sequences, roughly a third seen only once; the top ten take about 4.1%. The sequencing input was axillary lymph node tissue. Receptors were obtained from a female donor with breast cancer. Some clones in this sample may be carry-over from other donors' samples.

The rearrangement uses TRBV20-1 and TRBJ2-2; tentative D call: TRBD1 (6 bases). The CDR3 runs to 16 residues. Germline values: CDR1 DFQATT, CDR2 SNEGSKA (reference sequence). The V end lost 8 bases, the J end lost 3 bases, and 22 bases lay between the germline ends. CDR3 region: CSPLYGTFMDTGELFF. The DNA for the CDR3 is TGCAGTCCGCTCTATGGGACATTTATGGACACCGGGGAGCTGTTTTTT.

This clonotype was found once. No conserved phenylalanine or tryptophan is present at the end of the CDR3, so a read error is the likely explanation. The chain joins TRBV14 to TRBJ1-6; D unresolved. CDR1 is SGHDN and CDR2 is FVKESK in the germline V gene. The CDR3 is 13 amino acids. The CDR3 reads CASSQTYNLPLHS. The CDR3 DNA reads as TGTGCCAGCAGCCAAACGTATAATTTACCCCTCCACTCT.

Notes on this clonotype: This may be a read error, as it is one base from a much larger clone. The rearrangement joins TRBV5-5 to TRBJ1-6; D is unresolved. Trimming stripped 1 base from V and 8 bases from J, with 10 bases between. From germline, CDR1 is SGHKS and CDR2 YYEKEE (reference sequence). The CDR3 loop spans 14 amino acids. CDR3 residues: CASSLNGEDSPLHF. CDR3 bases: TGTGCCAGCAGCTTGAACGGGGAAGATTCACCCCTCCACTTT. The whole variable domain, remainder taken from reference TRBV5-5 and TRBJ1-6, is DAGVTQSPTHLIKTRGQQVTLRCSPISGHKSVSWYQQVLGQGPQFIFQYYEKEERGRGNFPDRFSARQFPNYSSELNVNALLLGDSALYLCASSLNGEDSPLHFGNGTRLTVT.

The genes are TRBV7-9 and TRBJ1-4; perhaps TRBD1 as D (5 bases). Germline V gene lookup returns CDR1 SEHNR and CDR2 FQNEAQ (reference sequence). The CDR3 has 14 residues. V shed 5 bases and J shed 8 bases, with 15 bases lying between them. The CDR3: CASSVGAPGEKLFF. Here the CDR3 DNA reads TGTGCCAGCAGCGTAGGGGCTCCGGGAGAAAAACTGTTTTTT.

Ten or more counts support this clonotype. The V and J genes are TRBV7-9 and TRBJ2-1; D call uncertain. CDR3 length: 13 amino acids. Trimming cost V 5 bases and J 6 bases, with 11 bases left between them. Germline-derived CDR1 and CDR2 are SEHNR and FQNEAQ (reference sequence). CDR3 loop: CASSPIWVNEQFF. DNA for the CDR3: TGTGCCAGCAGCCCTATATGGGTCAATGAGCAGTTCTTC.

This clonotype was recorded at least ten times. The rearrangement uses TRBV27 and TRBJ2-6; D might be TRBD2 (6 bases). This CDR3 comprises 18 residues. Germline CDR1 MNHEY, CDR2 SMNVEV (reference sequence). V was pared by 6 bases and J by 1 base, with 19 bases between. CDR3 amino acids: CASRGGVGSTSGANVLTF. CDR3 nucleotides: TGTGCCAGCAGGGGCGGGGTGGGTTCCACTTCTGGGGCCAACGTCCTGACTTTC. Drawing the rest from reference TRBV27 and TRBJ2-6, the complete variable domain is EAQVTQNPRYLITVTGKKLTVTCSQNMNHEYMSWYRQDPGLGLRQIYYSMNVEVTDKGDVPEGYKVSRKEKRNFPLILESPSPNQTSLYFCASRGGVGSTSGANVLTFGAGSRLTVL.

This clonotype has at least ten counts. The CDR3 sequence: CASSFAGVSYNEQFF. In DNA, the CDR3 is TGTGCCAGCAGCTTTGCGGGAGTTTCCTACAATGAGCAGTTCTTC. V gene TRBV11-1 combines with J gene TRBJ2-1; TRBD2 matches 7 bases. Looked up from germline, CDR1 is SGHAT and CDR2 is FQDESV (reference sequence). The junction had 3 bases not matched to a gene; V was cut back by 3 bases and J by 1 base. The CDR3 is made up of 15 amino acids.

As for this clonotype: A read error is possible here, since a much larger clone lies one base away. The chain carries TRBV9 and TRBJ2-1; no clear D. CDR3 size: 15 residues. V lost 0 bases and J 5 bases, leaving 12 bases between the germline ends. Germline V gene data show CDR1 as SGDLS and CDR2 as YYNGEE. The CDR3 region is CASSVVTAPHNEQFF. CDR3 DNA: TGTGCCAGCAGCGTAGTAACAGCCCCCCACAATGAGCAGTTCTTC. The full variable domain, in which reference TRBV9 and TRBJ2-1 provide the parts outside the CDR3, is DSGVTQTPKHLITATGQRVTLRCSPRSGDLSVYWYQQSLDQGLQFLIQYYNGEERAKGNILERFSAQQFPDLHSELNLSSLELGDSALYFCASSVVTAPHNEQFFGPGTRLTVL.

This clonotype was recorded at least ten times. V is TRBV18 and J is TRBJ1-2; D is perhaps TRBD1 (6 bases). Germline assignment: CDR1 KGHSH and CDR2 LQKENI. Trimming left V 3 bases short and J 7 bases short, with 18 bases between. This CDR3 has 15 residues. CDR3 sequence reads: CASSPGNRDLGGYTF. CDR3 sequence (DNA): TGTGCCAGCTCACCGGGGAACAGGGACTTGGGTGGCTACACCTTC. The full variable domain, its missing parts supplied by reference TRBV18 and TRBJ1-2, is NAGVMQNPRHLVRRRGQEARLRCSPMKGHSHVYWYRQLPEEGLKFMVYLQKENIIDESGMPKERFSAEFPKEGPSILRIQQVVRGDSAAYFCASSPGNRDLGGYTFGSGTRLTVV.

Notes on this clonotype: A read error may be the cause here, since a much bigger clone is one base away. This chain joins TRBV6-1 and TRBJ1-5; perhaps TRBD1 as D (5 bases). This CDR3 region has 14 residues. The germline gives CDR1 MNHNS, CDR2 SASEGT. Deletions cut 6 bases from V and 2 bases from J, with 11 bases between. CDR3 in amino acids: CASSLRGCNQPQHF. The CDR3 DNA reads as TGTGCCAGCAGCCTCCGGGGGTGCAATCAGCCCCAGCATTTT.

The chain uses TRBV7-9 and TRBJ2-2; D is ambiguous. Germline CDR1 reads SEHNR; CDR2 reads FQNEAQ (reference sequence). The CDR3 extends over 15 amino acids. V was shortened by 5 bases and J by 1 base, with 11 bases between the two germline ends. The CDR3 sequence: CASSPAPENTGELFF. CDR3 DNA: TGTGCCAGCAGCCCCGCCCCAGAGAACACCGGGGAGCTGTTTTTT.

The chain employs TRBV5-1 and TRBJ2-2; 13 bases are shared with TRBD2. The germline CDR1 and CDR2 sequences are SGHRS and YFSETQ. V was clipped by 0 bases and J by 5 bases; unmatched bases: 7. The CDR3 has 18 amino acids. In nucleotides, the CDR3 is TGCGCCAGCAGCTTGGGTGGACTAGCGGGAGTAGGGACCGGGGAGCTGTTTTTT. Translating it yields CASSLGGLAGVGTGELFF.

This clonotype has ten or more counts. The rearrangement links TRBV28 to TRBJ1-6, with TRBD1 matching over 10 bases. Per germline, CDR1 MDHEN and CDR2 SYDVKM. The CDR3 covers 15 residues. The ends lost 6 bases at V and 8 bases at J; junction bases unmatched: 7. CDR3 amino acids: CASSPGQGWDSPLHF. As DNA, the CDR3 is TGTGCCAGCAGCCCGGGACAGGGGTGGGATTCACCCCTCCACTTT.

As to this clonotype: This may be a read error: a much more frequent sequence differs by one nucleotide. The chain links TRBV10-3 to TRBJ2-5, with D unclear. Germline V gene sequence: CDR1 ENHRY, CDR2 SYGVKD. Trimming removed 3 bases at V and 1 base at J, with 9 bases between. This CDR3 has 14 amino acids. CDR3 in amino acids: CAISETYGQETQYF. CDR3 coding DNA: TGTGCCATCAGTGAAACCTACGGCCAAGAGACCCAGTACTTC.

This clonotype occurred many times. The V call is TRBV30, the J call TRBJ2-7, with 12 positions matching TRBD2. This CDR3 has 15 amino acids. The J segment lost 3 bases and the V segment lost 1 base, leaving 4 bases of the junction unmatched. Per the germline V gene, CDR1 is GTSNPN and CDR2 is SVGIG (reference sequence). CDR3: CAWSETSGSNYEQYF. For the CDR3, the DNA is TGTGCCTGGAGTGAGACTAGCGGGAGTAACTACGAGCAGTACTTC.